The count of the clone carrying this T cell receptor beta chain is one. Its matching antigen is unknown. A read error may account for a junction end that differs from germline. This CDR3 is built from 15 residues. Germline V lookup: CDR1 SGHDN, CDR2 FVKESK. The data were obtained in a study of OX40 agonist ivuxolimab in advanced cancers. Across the study: Patients were dosed with the agonistic anti-OX40 (CD134) antibody ivuxolimab. Dosing consisted of intravenous ivuxolimab at 0.01 to 10 mg/kg every 2 weeks. The dose-escalation group included hepatocellular carcinoma, melanoma, renal cell carcinoma and head and neck cancer. Study outcomes and limitations: Doses of 0.1 to 3.0 mg/kg were accompanied by clonal expansion of CD4+ and CD8+ blood T cells by week 6.

Repertoires were generated with immunoSEQ multiplex PCR, while TCRdb's copy carries only in-frame clones and drops some. The sample has about 35,000 clones; roughly three quarters are singletons. This rearrangement joins TRBV14 to TRBJ2-7, with a possible D match to TRBD1 (7 bases). This clonotype originated in an adult with an advanced solid tumor such as melanoma, head and neck, liver or kidney cancer. The sequencing here drew on CD4+ or CD8+ T cells sorted from blood, taken in a trial of the OX40 agonist ivuxolimab. CDR3 sequence: CASTQSRAGGSEQYF. The CDR3 DNA is TGTGCCAGCACCCAATCTCGGGCAGGGGGGAGCGAGCAGTACTTC.